A single sample is the source of the 16 T cell receptor beta chains below, sequenced in a study of identical twins. A single record per CDR3 protein comes from TCRdb applying MiXCR to the 5' RACE reads. The sample has around 290,000 distinct CDR3 sequences, roughly 10% seen once. These data also formed part of another study, on yellow fever vaccine responses in identical twins.

Sequences were obtained from CD8+ T cells sorted from blood. The origin of the receptors is a woman between 18 and 29 years old in good health.

V gene TRBV7-9 combines with J gene TRBJ2-7; tentatively, D is TRBD1 or TRBD2 (5 bases each). The length of the CDR3 is 17 residues. The V gene lost 2 bases and the J gene lost 2 bases, with 19 bases spanning the gap. CDR1 and CDR2 from the germline V gene are SEHNR and FQNEAQ (reference sequence). In DNA form, the CDR3 reads TGTGCCAGCAGCTTACCCAGCCTTGCAGTGGGGGCCTACGAGCAGTACTTC. It encodes CASSLPSLAVGAYEQYF.

As DNA, the CDR3 is TGCGCCAGCAGCTTGGCCCACAGTAACCGTAACTATGGCTACACCTTC. Protein sequence: CASSLAHSNRNYGYTF. This chain joins TRBV5-1 and TRBJ1-2; no definite D call. CDR1 SGHRS and CDR2 YFSETQ come from the germline V gene. V was pared by 0 bases and J by 1 base, with 13 bases between. The CDR3 totals 16 residues.

This chain connects TRBV6-4 to TRBJ2-3, with D hard to call. The V end was cut by 3 bases, the J end by 5 bases, with 9 bases between. Looked up from germline, CDR1 is MRHNA and CDR2 is SNTAGT. CDR3 length: 13 amino acids. CDR3 residues: CASSEFWLDTQYF. The CDR3 DNA is TGTGCCAGCAGTGAGTTCTGGTTAGATACGCAGTATTTT.

This clonotype was recorded at least ten times. The V gene is TRBV11-2, the J gene TRBJ2-3; 11 nucleotides match TRBD2. CDR1 SGHAT and CDR2 FQNNGV come from the germline V gene. Trimming cost V 1 base and J 1 base; bases outside gene matches: 13. This CDR3 comprises 20 residues. In nucleotides, the CDR3 is TGTGCCAGCAGCTTAGTTGGTAGGCTAGCGGGAGGAGGGGGCACAGATACGCAGTATTTT. Translated: CASSLVGRLAGGGGTDTQYF.

This rearrangement joins TRBV28 to TRBJ2-3; D gene uncertain. Germline V CDR1 and CDR2: MDHEN, SYDVKM. Trimming removed 3 bases at V and 2 bases at J, with 9 bases between. This CDR3 has 14 amino acids. The CDR3 DNA sequence: TGTGCCAGCAGTTTCGAAATGATCACAGATACGCAGTATTTT. Amino acids: CASSFEMITDTQYF.

The chain carries TRBV3-1 and TRBJ2-2; 11 bases map to TRBD2. Trimming at V came to 3 bases and at J to 5 bases, leaving 14 bases not matched to a gene. Germline-derived CDR1 and CDR2 are LGHDT and YNNKEL (reference sequence). CDR3 length: 19 amino acids. The CDR3 loop reads CASSHSLTSGTFRTGELFF. The CDR3 coding sequence is TGTGCCAGCAGCCACTCACTGACTAGCGGGACCTTTCGGACCGGGGAGCTGTTTTTT.

V usage is TRBV29-1 and J usage is TRBJ2-1, with TRBD2 matching over 7 bases. CDR1 is SQVTM, CDR2 ANQGSEA, per germline. CDR3 length equals 15 residues. Trimming removed 5 bases from V and 1 base from J; junction bases left unmatched: 8. The CDR3 coding sequence is TGCAGCGTTTGGGGAGGGAGTGTATCCTACAATGAGCAGTTCTTC. As protein: CSVWGGSVSYNEQFF.

This sequence joins TRBV20-1 and TRBJ2-7; TRBD2 matches 8 bases. The CDR3 loop spans 15 amino acids. The V segment lost 0 bases and the J segment 5 bases; nucleotides outside the gene matches: 9. Germline V gene sequence: CDR1 DFQATT, CDR2 SNEGSKA (reference sequence). The CDR3 sequence is CSARELAGGPNEQYF. The CDR3 nucleotides are TGCAGTGCTAGAGAGTTGGCGGGGGGCCCTAACGAGCAGTACTTC.

In its sample, this clonotype was seen a few times. The rearrangement links TRBV4-1 to TRBJ2-1; D perhaps matches TRBD2 (6 bases). Germline V lookup: CDR1 MGHRA, CDR2 YSYEKL. Trimming left V 0 bases short and J 4 bases short, with 13 bases between. There are 16 residues in the CDR3. CDR3 DNA sequence: TGCGCCAGCAGCCAAGAAGGAGCGGGCCTATACAATGAGCAGTTCTTC. This sequence encodes CASSQEGAGLYNEQFF.

A note on this clonotype: Its ends do not fully match the called genes, so a read error is possible. The chain recombines TRBV12-3 or TRBV12-4 with TRBJ2-1, with D tentatively TRBD2 (5 bases). This CDR3 is built from 13 residues. CDR3 loop: CANSFGLIGEQFF. In nucleotides, the CDR3 is TGTGCCAACAGTTTTGGACTCATTGGTGAGCAGTTCTTC.

There are many counts of this clonotype. The V and J genes are TRBV5-1 and TRBJ2-3, with D possibly TRBD2 on 5 matching bases. Looked up from germline, CDR1 is SGHRS and CDR2 is YFSETQ. This CDR3 is 15 amino acids long. The ends were cut back, 1 base at V and 2 bases at J, with 11 bases in the middle. The CDR3 DNA sequence: TGCGCCAGCAGCTTGTTAGGACTTGTCACAGATACGCAGTATTTT. As protein: CASSLLGLVTDTQYF.

At least ten counts were recorded for this clonotype. The rearrangement uses TRBV29-1 and TRBJ2-1, with 10 positions matching TRBD2. This CDR3 spans 14 amino acids. V shed 8 bases, J shed 8 bases, and the junction held 12 bases outside the gene matches. Germline lookup yields CDR1 SQVTM and CDR2 ANQGSEA. The CDR3 nucleotides are TGCAGCACCAGTGTCAGCGGGAGGGGATATGAGCAGTTCTTC. This sequence encodes CSTSVSGRGYEQFF.

The chain couples TRBV12-5 to TRBJ2-7; 9 nucleotides line up with TRBD1. The ends lost 3 bases at V and 1 base at J; junction bases unmatched: 13. Germline values: CDR1 LGHNT, CDR2 FRNRAP. The CDR3 runs 18 residues. CDR3 DNA: TGTGCTAGTGGTTTAGCCGCCGGGGACAGGGAAAAGTCCTACGAGCAGTACTTC. Its translation is CASGLAAGDREKSYEQYF.

This clonotype was counted a single time. V is TRBV18 and J is TRBJ2-3; D tentatively fits TRBD1 or TRBD2 (6 bases each). The germline CDR1 and CDR2 sequences are KGHSH and LQKENI. Trimming took 2 bases from V and 4 from J, leaving 13 bases between them. CDR3 length: 15 residues. CDR3 loop: CASSPSGAIADTQYF. The CDR3 coding sequence is TGTGCCAGCTCACCATCGGGGGCAATAGCAGATACGCAGTATTTT.

This clonotype appeared many times. The V gene is TRBV12-3 or TRBV12-4, the J gene TRBJ2-1, with 11 positions matching TRBD1. The trim removed 4 bases at V and 4 bases at J, leaving 12 bases unmatched. CDR3 length: 18 amino acids. For the CDR3, the DNA is TGTGCCAGCAGTTCCTGGACAGGGGGCATGGGGGGGTACAATGAGCAGTTCTTC. Translating it yields CASSSWTGGMGGYNEQFF.

This clonotype was seen repeatedly, ten times or more. J is TRBJ2-5 and V is TRBV7-7; a possible D gene is TRBD2 (8 bases). This CDR3 region has 14 residues. Germline assignment: CDR1 SSHAT and CDR2 FNYEAQ (reference sequence). CDR3 loop: CASGTEPNQETQYF. The CDR3 DNA reads TGTGCTAGCGGGACAGAGCCTAACCAAGAGACCCAGTACTTC.